This paragraph reports one TCR beta chain. Antigen: not known. The data were produced by immunoSEQ multiplex PCR, yet TCRdb's version contains in-frame clones alone and is incomplete. The table includes about 110,000 clones, 70% to 90% detected once. The data originate from a study of T cell responses to AZD1222 COVID-19 vaccine. Germline assignment: CDR1 SGHRS and CDR2 YFSETQ. This CDR3 has 16 residues. The V and J ends lost 0 bases and 0 bases respectively, with 12 bases between them. Study-wide results and caveats: Repertoire sampling happened only post peak T cell response. Donors were mostly white British, more females; clonal diversity possibly underestimated.

Pooling covered second doses at about 4 or about 12 weeks. The source is an adult who received the AZD1222 COVID-19 vaccine. The sample consisted of peripheral blood, taken 28 days after the second AZD1222 dose. The V call is TRBV5-1, the J call TRBJ2-5; D possibly corresponds to TRBD2 (5 bases). CDR3 DNA: TGCGCCAGCAGCTTGGCCGTGACTACCTACCAAGAGACCCAGTACTTC. It specifies CASSLAVTTYQETQYF.